The rows below give T cell receptor beta chains drawn from one sample of a study of read filtering for tumor transcriptome and immune sequencing. TCRdb re-derived calls from the reads in MiXCR, one entry per CDR3 protein. The table shows fewer than 35,000 distinct CDR3 sequences, with roughly 18% occurring only once. The sequenced sample was a population of CD138-negative cells sorted from bone marrow. The receptors were gathered from a donor aged 40 or over with multiple myeloma. The CDR3 runs from the conserved cysteine through the conserved F or W. Fields, in order: clone size, D gene, J gene, V gene, CDR3 DNA, CDR3 protein. The D gene is left open where the match is weak. Size values are once, few and many counts, or a class for expanded clones, and some rows have none.

abundance: -; d_gene: TRBD2; j_gene: TRBJ2-3; v_gene: TRBV6-6; CDR3nt: TGTGCCAGCAGTTACTCTGGGCTAGCGGGCGTCACAGATACGCAGTATTTT; CDR3aa: CASSYSGLAGVTDTQYF
abundance: many; d_gene: -; j_gene: TRBJ2-2; v_gene: TRBV12-3/TRBV12-4; CDR3nt: TGTGCCAGCAGTTTAGAGATCACCGGGGAGCTGTTTTTT; CDR3aa: CASSLEITGELFF
abundance: many; d_gene: TRBD2; j_gene: TRBJ2-5; v_gene: TRBV29-1; CDR3nt: TGCAGCGTTGAAGATTGGGGGGGACTAGCGCGCCAGCAAGAGACCCAGTACTTC; CDR3aa: CSVEDWGGLARQQETQYF
abundance: few; d_gene: -; j_gene: TRBJ2-1; v_gene: TRBV24-1; CDR3nt: TGTGCCACCAGTGACATCTCGGGCCTGTACAATGAGCAGTTCTTC; CDR3aa: CATSDISGLYNEQFF
abundance: many; d_gene: -; j_gene: TRBJ2-4; v_gene: TRBV28; CDR3nt: TGTGCCAGCACCGATACAGGGATAGGGGCCAAAAACATTCAGTACTTC; CDR3aa: CASTDTGIGAKNIQYF
abundance: -; d_gene: TRBD2; j_gene: TRBJ2-2; v_gene: TRBV7-6; CDR3nt: TGTGCCAGCAGCTTAGAGCGGGGGGGCTCCGGGGAGCTGTTTTTT; CDR3aa: CASSLERGGSGELFF
abundance: medium-sized; d_gene: -; j_gene: TRBJ1-2; v_gene: TRBV20-1; CDR3nt: TGCAGTGCTTCCGGTGAACAGGGAGCTAACTATGGCTACACCTTC; CDR3aa: CSASGEQGANYGYTF
abundance: many; d_gene: -; j_gene: TRBJ2-5; v_gene: TRBV28; CDR3nt: TGTGCCAGCAGTTCCTACAGGGATGAGACCCAGTACTTC; CDR3aa: CASSSYRDETQYF
abundance: many; d_gene: -; j_gene: TRBJ2-1; v_gene: TRBV5-1; CDR3nt: TGCGCCAGCAGCTTGGGATGGGGAAATGAGCAGTTCTTC; CDR3aa: CASSLGWGNEQFF
abundance: many; d_gene: TRBD2; j_gene: TRBJ2-3; v_gene: TRBV6-1; CDR3nt: TGTGCCAGCAGGAGCCGGGGACTAGCGGCCACAGATACGCAGTATTTT; CDR3aa: CASRSRGLAATDTQYF
abundance: medium-sized; d_gene: -; j_gene: TRBJ2-1; v_gene: TRBV29-1; CDR3nt: TGCAGCGTTGAAGAAGTCTTCAGTGACAATGAGCAGTTCTTC; CDR3aa: CSVEEVFSDNEQFF
abundance: many; d_gene: -; j_gene: TRBJ1-5; v_gene: TRBV12-3/TRBV12-4; CDR3nt: TGTGCCAGCACAACGGGGACCTGGAATCAGCCCCAGCATTTT; CDR3aa: CASTTGTWNQPQHF
abundance: many; d_gene: TRBD2; j_gene: TRBJ2-1; v_gene: TRBV5-1; CDR3nt: TGCGCCAGCAGCTTCTTAGCGGGACGGGCGTACAATGAGCAGTTCTTC; CDR3aa: CASSFLAGRAYNEQFF
abundance: many; d_gene: TRBD2; j_gene: TRBJ2-3; v_gene: TRBV19; CDR3nt: TGTGCCAGTAGTATAAGCGGGATGAGCACAGATACGCAGTATTTT; CDR3aa: CASSISGMSTDTQYF
abundance: many; d_gene: -; j_gene: TRBJ2-2; v_gene: TRBV4-1; CDR3nt: TGCGCCAGCAGCCAAGGAAGGGGGGCTCGCACCGGGGAGCTGTTTTTT; CDR3aa: CASSQGRGARTGELFF
abundance: few; d_gene: TRBD1; j_gene: TRBJ2-7; v_gene: TRBV2; CDR3nt: TGTGCCAGCAGACCAGACAGGGCCCGCCCCTACGAGCAGTACTTC; CDR3aa: CASRPDRARPYEQYF
abundance: many; d_gene: -; j_gene: TRBJ1-2; v_gene: TRBV7-8; CDR3nt: TGTGCCAGCAGCTTTTATCTGCAAGTTAACTATGGCTACACCTTC; CDR3aa: CASSFYLQVNYGYTF